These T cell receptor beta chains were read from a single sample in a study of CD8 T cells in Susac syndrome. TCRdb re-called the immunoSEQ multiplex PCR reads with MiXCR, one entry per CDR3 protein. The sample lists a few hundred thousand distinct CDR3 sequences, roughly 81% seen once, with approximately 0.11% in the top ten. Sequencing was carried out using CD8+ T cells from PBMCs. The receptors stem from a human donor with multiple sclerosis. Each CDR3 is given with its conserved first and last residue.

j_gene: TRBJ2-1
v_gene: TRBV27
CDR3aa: CASSVIAGVNHNEQFF

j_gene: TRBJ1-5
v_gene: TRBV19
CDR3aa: CASSVAAEDPQHF

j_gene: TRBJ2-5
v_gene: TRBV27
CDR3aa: CASSSLDILKTQYF

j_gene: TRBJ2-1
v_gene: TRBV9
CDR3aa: CASSPREGLAGGNEQFF

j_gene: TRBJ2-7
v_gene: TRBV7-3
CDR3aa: CASSLGKGGDYEQYF

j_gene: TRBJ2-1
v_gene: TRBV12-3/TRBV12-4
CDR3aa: CASSSGRTSSSYNEQFF

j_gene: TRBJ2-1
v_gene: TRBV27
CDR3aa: CASSGGGVGNEFF

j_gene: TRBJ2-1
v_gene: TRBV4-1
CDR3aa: CASSQEAWSFRRRGRGGPYNEQFF

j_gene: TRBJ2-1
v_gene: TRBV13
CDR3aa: CASSPTHNEQFF

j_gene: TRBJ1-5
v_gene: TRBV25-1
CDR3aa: CASSVRGGQPQHF

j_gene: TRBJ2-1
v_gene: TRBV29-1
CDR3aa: CSARPASSYNEQFF

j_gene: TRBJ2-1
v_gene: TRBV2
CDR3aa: CASSLLAGAGYNEQFF

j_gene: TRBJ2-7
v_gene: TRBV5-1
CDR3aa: CASSTDLTYEQYF

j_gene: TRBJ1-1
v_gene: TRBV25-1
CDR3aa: CASSHYTEAFF

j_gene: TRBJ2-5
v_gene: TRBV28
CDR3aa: CASSLLGTEQETQYF

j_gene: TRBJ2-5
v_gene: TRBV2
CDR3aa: CASWLRETQYF

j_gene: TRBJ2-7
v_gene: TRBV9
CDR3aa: CASSPTPSGSYEQYF

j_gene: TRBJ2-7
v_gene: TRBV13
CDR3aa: CASSLARLSPYEQYF

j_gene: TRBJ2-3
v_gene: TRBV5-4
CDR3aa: CASSSSGRLTDTQYF

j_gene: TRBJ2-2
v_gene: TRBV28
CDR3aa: CASSVSNTGELFF

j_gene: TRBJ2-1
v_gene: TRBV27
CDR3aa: CASSWGDNEQFF

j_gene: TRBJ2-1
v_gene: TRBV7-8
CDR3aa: CASSELSSGRVSSYNEQFF

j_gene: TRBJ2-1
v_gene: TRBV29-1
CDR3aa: CSVTGTSGSSYNEQFF

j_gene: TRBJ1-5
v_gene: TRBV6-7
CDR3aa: CASTSTGGGNFQPQHF

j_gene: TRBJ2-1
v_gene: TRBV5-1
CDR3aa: CASSPGLAGGWGQFF

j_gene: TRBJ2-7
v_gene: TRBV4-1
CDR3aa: CASSQVISYSYEQYF

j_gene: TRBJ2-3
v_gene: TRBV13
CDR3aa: CASSASVGDTQYF

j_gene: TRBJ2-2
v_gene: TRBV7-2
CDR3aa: CASSSGLFTGELFF

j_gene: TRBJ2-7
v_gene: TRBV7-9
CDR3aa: CASSKQGDDSYEQYF

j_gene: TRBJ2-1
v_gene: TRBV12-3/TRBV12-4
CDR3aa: CASSLGLADNEQFF

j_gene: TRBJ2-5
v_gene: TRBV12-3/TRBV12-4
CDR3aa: CASSGDGKETQYF

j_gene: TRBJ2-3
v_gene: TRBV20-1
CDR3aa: CSARDIQGALGTDTQYF

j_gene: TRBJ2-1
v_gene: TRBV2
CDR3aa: CASSEGTSEANEQFF

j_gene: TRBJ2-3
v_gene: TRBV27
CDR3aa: CASSPQGLGTDTQYF

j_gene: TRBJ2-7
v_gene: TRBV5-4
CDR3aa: CASSLAPALGQYF

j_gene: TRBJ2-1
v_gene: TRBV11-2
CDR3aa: CASSLTQSSYNEQFF

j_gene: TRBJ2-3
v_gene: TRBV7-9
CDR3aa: CASSLAPSGPTDTQYF

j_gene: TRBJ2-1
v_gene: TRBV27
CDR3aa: CASSLSINEQFF

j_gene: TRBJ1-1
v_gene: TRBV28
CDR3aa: CASSLFRQFATEAFF

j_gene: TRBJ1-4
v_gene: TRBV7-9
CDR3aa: CAIEGRPNEKLFF

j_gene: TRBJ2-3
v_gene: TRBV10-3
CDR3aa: CAISESQGLATDTQYF

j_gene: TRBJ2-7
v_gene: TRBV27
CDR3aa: CASSPIREVGYEQYF